This T cell receptor beta chain was sequenced for a study of blood T cell repertoires in COVID-19. Sequencing used immunoSEQ multiplex PCR; TCRdb keeps in-frame clones, though not all of them. The sample holds 53,000 or so clones, roughly 90% seen once. The germline V and J ends were trimmed by 6 bases and 5 bases, with 13 bases remaining between them. Germline V gene data show CDR1 as MNHEY and CDR2 as SVGAGI. The CDR3 has 13 amino acids. The chain employs TRBV6-5 and TRBJ2-5, with D maybe TRBD1 (6 bases). What was sequenced was peripheral blood. This receptor was taken from a human donor in a cohort sampled during active COVID-19. The CDR3, as DNA: TGTGCCAGCAGCTGGCAGGGGCGGGAGACCCAGTACTTC. It translates to CASSWQGRETQYF.